This TCR beta chain originates from a study of early T cells in non-severe SARS-CoV-2 infection. Across the study: Unsorted whole-blood RNA was sequenced in bulk, leaving chains unpaired.

Individually, cDNA molecules had unique molecular identifiers attached to them. MiXCR, run by TCRdb on the 5' RACE reads, gives a single entry per CDR3 protein. Among about 110,000 distinct CDR3 sequences listed, approximately 12% were seen once. This clonotype showed up just a few times. The sequencing used whole blood, collected at baseline. The sequence derives from an adult who was a healthcare worker with PCR-confirmed SARS-CoV-2 infection or an uninfected control (not recorded which).

CDR3 nucleotide sequence: TGCGCCAGCAGCTTGGCCGGACAGAAGTACGAGCAGTACTTC. This encodes CASSLAGQKYEQYF. The chain is built from TRBV5-1 and TRBJ2-7, with D tentatively TRBD1 (6 bases). V shed 0 bases and J shed 4 bases, with 11 bases lying between them. CDR3 size: 14 residues. CDR1 SGHRS and CDR2 YFSETQ come from the germline V gene.